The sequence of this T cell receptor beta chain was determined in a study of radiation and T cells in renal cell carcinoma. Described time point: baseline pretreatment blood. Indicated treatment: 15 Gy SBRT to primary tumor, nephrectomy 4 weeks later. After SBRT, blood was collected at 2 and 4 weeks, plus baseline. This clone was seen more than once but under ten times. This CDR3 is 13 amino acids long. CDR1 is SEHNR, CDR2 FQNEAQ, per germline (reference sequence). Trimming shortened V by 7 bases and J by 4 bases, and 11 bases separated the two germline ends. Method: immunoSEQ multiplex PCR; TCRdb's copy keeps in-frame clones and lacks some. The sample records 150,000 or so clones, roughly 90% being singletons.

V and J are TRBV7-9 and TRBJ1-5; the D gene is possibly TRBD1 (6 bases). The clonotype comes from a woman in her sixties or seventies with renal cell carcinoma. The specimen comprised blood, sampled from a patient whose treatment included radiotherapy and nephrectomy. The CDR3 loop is CASTRTENQPQHF. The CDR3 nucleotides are TGTGCCAGCACCCGGACAGAGAATCAGCCCCAGCATTTT. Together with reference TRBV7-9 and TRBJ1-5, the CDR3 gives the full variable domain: DTGVSQNPRHKITKRGQNVTFRCDPISEHNRLYWYRQTLGQGPEFLTYFQNEAQLEKSRLLSDRFSAERPKGSFSTLEIQRTEQGDSAMYLCASTRTENQPQHFGDGTRLSIL.